This T cell receptor beta chain was recovered during a study of pediatric ulcerative colitis. The method was immunoSEQ multiplex PCR; TCRdb's version includes in-frame clones alone and lacks a portion of them. The sample yields 64,000 or so clones, 77% seen once. In germline, CDR1 is LNHDA, CDR2 SQIVND (reference sequence). The ends were cut back, 5 bases at V and 0 bases at J, with 11 bases in the middle. This CDR3 is 15 amino acids long. The rearrangement uses TRBV19 and TRBJ2-4; TRBD1 is a possible D gene (5 bases). Sequencing was done on a sample of blood. The TCR originated in a boy between 5 and 17 years old with moderate ulcerative colitis. CDR3 sequence reads: CASSVLQGAKNIQYF. Here the CDR3 DNA reads TGTGCCAGTAGTGTACTGCAGGGAGCCAAAAACATTCAGTACTTC.